Listed here is a single T cell receptor beta chain. Assay: immunoSEQ multiplex PCR; the TCRdb copy retains only in-frame clones and omits some. The table records some 1,600,000 clones, 98% of them present only once. The source of the sample is a study of shared clonotypes between healthy human individuals. Per the germline V gene, CDR1 is SGDLS and CDR2 is YYNGEE. The CDR3 extends over 13 amino acids. V lost 3 bases and J lost 9, with 13 bases in between. This clonotype originated in a man aged 25 to 40 in good health. The sample consisted of naive CD4+ T cells sorted from blood. Regarding subset: CD45RA+ positively selected. The chain has TRBV9 and TRBJ1-3, with TRBD1 as a possible D gene (6 bases). The CDR3 is CASSEPGVSTIYF. The CDR3 DNA sequence: TGTGCCAGCAGCGAGCCAGGGGTCTCCACCATATATTTT.